The T cell receptor beta chain described here comes from a study of human T cells and chemical hapten exposure. TCRdb independently ran MiXCR on the RACE reads; one entry per CDR3 protein. The sample shows 85,000 to 100,000 distinct CDR3 sequences, around 25% of them seen only once. As for time point: patch test 3, about 24 weeks after DPC sensitization. Treatment given: therapeutic diphenylcyclopropenone sensitization with weekly scalp DPC. This clonotype turned up a few times. From germline, CDR1 is DFQATT and CDR2 SNEGSKA (reference sequence). The CDR3 spans 12 residues. The germline V and J ends were trimmed by 1 base and 6 bases, with 9 bases remaining between them.

This TCR derives from a man between 40 and 49 years old with alopecia areata. Some clones in this sample may be carry-over from other donors' samples. J is TRBJ1-1 and V is TRBV20-1; D is unresolved. The source was whole blood, collected in connection with sensitization to the hapten diphenylcyclopropenone (DPC). The CDR3 here is CSARGHAAEAFF. The DNA of the CDR3 is TGCAGTGCTAGAGGACATGCGGCTGAAGCTTTCTTT.